This entry lists 10 T cell receptor beta chains sequenced from one sample in a study of T cells in localized non-small cell lung cancer. Some clones are missing from TCRdb's copy, which holds only in-frame ones; the method was immunoSEQ multiplex PCR. The sample lists more than 1,000 clones, approximately 23% occurring once. The sample in question was normal lung tissue next to the tumor, obtained before any cancer treatment. The receptors stem from a male donor older than 55 with stage II squamous cell lung carcinoma.

V usage is TRBV29-1 and J usage is TRBJ1-5; 7 nucleotides line up with TRBD1. From germline, CDR1 is SQVTM and CDR2 ANQGSEA. The CDR3 runs to 15 residues. V lost 6 bases and J lost 0; bases outside the gene matches: 8. The CDR3 nucleotides read TGCAGCGTAGAAATCACAGGGGATAGCAATCAGCCCCAGCATTTT. Amino acid sequence: CSVEITGDSNQPQHF.

The rearrangement links TRBV19 to TRBJ1-5; no firm D call. The V end lost 7 bases, the J end lost 4 bases, and 17 bases lay between the germline ends. The CDR3 has 15 amino acids. Per germline, CDR1 LNHDA and CDR2 SQIVND (reference sequence). In nucleotides, the CDR3 is TGTGCCAGTACCCCGGGATCACGAGGAAATCAGCCCCAGCATTTT. Translation: CASTPGSRGNQPQHF.

This clone was picked up a small number of times. The chain links TRBV9 to TRBJ2-5; TRBD2 matches at 11 bases. Germline V gene sequence: CDR1 SGDLS, CDR2 YYNGEE. CDR3 length: 15 amino acids. J lost 5 bases, V lost 3 bases, and 6 bases had no gene match. The CDR3 DNA follows: TGTGCCAGCAGCGCTGATAGCGGGGGGGCCGAGACCCAGTACTTC. The encoded protein is CASSADSGGAETQYF.

The rearrangement links TRBV15 to TRBJ2-7; D may match TRBD1 or TRBD2 (6 bases each). CDR1 LNHNV and CDR2 YYDKDF come from the germline V gene (reference sequence). V was clipped by 0 bases and J by 2 bases, with 11 bases between them. The length of the CDR3 is 15 residues. The CDR3 reads CATSRDGGGTYEQYF. In nucleotides, the CDR3 is TGTGCCACCAGCAGAGATGGAGGGGGGACCTACGAGCAGTACTTC.

This clone is large within its sample. The chain recombines TRBV9 with TRBJ2-2; the D is unclear. This CDR3 is built from 12 residues. Germline CDR1 is SGDLS and CDR2 is YYNGEE. V dropped 5 bases and J dropped 2 bases, with 4 bases sitting between them. The CDR3: CASSVNTGELFF. The CDR3 nucleotides are TGTGCCAGCAGTGTTAACACCGGGGAGCTGTTTTTT.

The V and J genes are TRBV28 and TRBJ2-7; D ambiguous. Germline lookup yields CDR1 MDHEN and CDR2 SYDVKM. This CDR3 is 12 amino acids long. The V end was cut by 4 bases, the J end by 2 bases, with 6 bases between. The CDR3 loop reads CASSSPAYEQYF. The CDR3 bases are TGTGCCAGCAGTTCCCCCGCCTACGAGCAGTACTTC. Full variable domain (missing parts from reference TRBV28 and TRBJ2-7): DVKVTQSSRYLVKRTGEKVFLECVQDMDHENMFWYRQDPGLGLRLIYFSYDVKMKEKGDIPEGYSVSREKKERFSLILESASTNQTSMYLCASSSPAYEQYFGPGTRLTVT.

The chain has TRBV6-8 and TRBJ1-1; D perhaps matches TRBD1 (6 bases). Trimming removed 7 bases at V and 2 bases at J, with 14 bases between. The CDR3 totals 14 residues. Germline V gives CDR1 MNHGY, CDR2 SAAAGT. CDR3 in DNA: TGTGCCAGCACCTCGGACAGACTCAACACTGAAGCTTTCTTT. This sequence encodes CASTSDRLNTEAFF.

This clone occurred a few times. The junction differs from germline at one of its ends, possibly a read error. The CDR3 coding sequence is TGTGCTAGTAGGGGGGACGACAATCAGCCCCAGCATTTT. It is translated as CASRGDDNQPQHF. V is TRBV19 and J is TRBJ1-5, with a weak D call TRBD1 (6 bases). This CDR3 is 13 amino acids long. Per germline, CDR1 LNHDA and CDR2 SQIVND (reference sequence).

V and J are TRBV5-1 and TRBJ1-3; the D is unclear. The V and J ends lost 0 bases and 0 bases respectively, with 7 bases between them. The germline CDR1 and CDR2 sequences are SGHRS and YFSETQ. The CDR3 length is 15 residues. The CDR3 DNA is TGCGCCAGCAGCTTGGAGCCGGACTCTGGAAACACCATATATTTT. This sequence encodes CASSLEPDSGNTIYF.

The chain joins TRBV29-1 to TRBJ1-2; D perhaps matches TRBD1 (5 bases). The length of the CDR3 is 14 residues. V lost 4 bases to trimming and J lost 3 bases, with 15 bases between them. Germline assignment: CDR1 SQVTM and CDR2 ANQGSEA. CDR3 nucleotides: TGCAGCGTTGGGCGGCAGGGATACGACTATGGCTACACCTTC. It yields the protein CSVGRQGYDYGYTF. Full variable domain (remainder filled in from reference TRBV29-1 and TRBJ1-2): SAVISQKPSRDICQRGTSLTIQCQVDSQVTMMFWYRQQPGQSLTLIATANQGSEATYESGFVIDKFPISRPNLTFSTLTVSNMSPEDSSIYLCSVGRQGYDYGYTFGSGTRLTVV.